The 27 T cell receptor beta chains presented below share a single source sample, sequenced in a study of blood T cells in healthy people across ages. Primers used in a second PCR of roughly 6 to 11 cycles were a sample-barcoded 5' primer and a J-beta primer mix. Using its own MiXCR run on the 5' RACE reads, TCRdb lists one record per CDR3 protein. The profile shows about 1,600,000 distinct CDR3 sequences, about 43% of them singletons. The sample taken for sequencing was blood. Receptors were obtained from a woman between 18 and 29 years old in good health.

This clonotype turned up a few times. The chain employs TRBV20-1 and TRBJ2-7, with 7 bases lining up with TRBD2. The CDR3 has 12 amino acids. V shed 6 bases and J 3 bases; nucleotides not matched to a gene: 5. CDR1 and CDR2 (germline): DFQATT, SNEGSKA (reference sequence). The CDR3 is CSAGGSGYEQYF. The CDR3 DNA reads as TGCAGTGCCGGGGGGTCCGGCTACGAGCAGTACTTC.

This clonotype was counted a single time. The gene calls are TRBV25-1 and TRBJ1-3; D may be TRBD1 (5 bases). The CDR3 covers 14 residues. Germline CDR1 and CDR2: MGHDK and SYGVNS. V lost 3 bases and J lost 2, with 8 bases in between. CDR3 in amino acids: CASSDRGAGNTIYF. CDR3 sequence (DNA): TGTGCCAGCAGTGATAGGGGAGCTGGAAACACCATATATTTT. Using reference TRBV25-1 and TRBJ1-3 for the parts outside the CDR3, the full variable domain is EADIYQTPRYLVIGTGKKITLECSQTMGHDKMYWYQQDPGMELHLIHYSYGVNSTEKGDLSSESTVSRIRTEHFPLTLESARPSHTSQYLCASSDRGAGNTIYFGEGSWLTVV.

The gene calls are TRBV20-1 and TRBJ2-7; D call uncertain. CDR3 length equals 12 residues. The germline V and J ends were trimmed by 0 bases and 3 bases, with 6 bases remaining between them. The germline V gene has CDR1 DFQATT and CDR2 SNEGSKA (reference sequence). The CDR3 loop is CSAREEGYEQYF. CDR3 DNA sequence: TGCAGTGCTAGAGAAGAAGGCTACGAGCAGTACTTC.

The chain carries TRBV2 and TRBJ2-7; no clear D. CDR3 length: 13 amino acids. The V end was cut by 4 bases, the J end by 3 bases, with 10 bases between. Germline V gene lookup returns CDR1 SNHLY and CDR2 FYNNEI. CDR3 DNA sequence: TGTGCCAGCAGTGTTCGACAAGGCTACGAGCAGTACTTC. Protein product: CASSVRQGYEQYF.

There are many counts of this clonotype. The V call is TRBV4-2, the J call TRBJ2-3; perhaps TRBD2 as D (6 bases). V dropped 1 base and J dropped 0 bases, with 11 bases sitting between them. CDR1 and CDR2 from the germline V gene are LGHNA and YNFKEQ. CDR3 length: 16 residues. In nucleotides, the CDR3 is TGTGCCAGCAGCCAAGCTGGCGGGGTCAGCACAGATACGCAGTATTTT. Its protein product is CASSQAGGVSTDTQYF.

V gene TRBV20-1 combines with J gene TRBJ2-3; 12 bases match TRBD2. CDR1 DFQATT and CDR2 SNEGSKA come from the germline V gene (reference sequence). The CDR3 contains 16 residues. The ends lost 0 bases at V and 3 bases at J; junction bases unmatched: 4. CDR3 DNA sequence: TGCAGTGCTAGAGATCGACTAGCGGGAGTGACAGATACGCAGTATTTT. As protein: CSARDRLAGVTDTQYF.

The chain carries TRBV9 and TRBJ1-1; TRBD1 matches at 9 bases. With V trimmed by 4 bases and J by 6 bases, 16 bases remained unmatched. Per the germline V gene, CDR1 is SGDLS and CDR2 is YYNGEE. The CDR3 length is 17 residues. In DNA form, the CDR3 reads TGTGCCAGCAGCCCAGGACAGGGGCCGCTTAGTTTCTCTGAAGCTTTCTTT. Translated, it gives CASSPGQGPLSFSEAFF. The complete variable domain, with remaining parts taken from reference TRBV9 and TRBJ1-1, reads DSGVTQTPKHLITATGQRVTLRCSPRSGDLSVYWYQQSLDQGLQFLIQYYNGEERAKGNILERFSAQQFPDLHSELNLSSLELGDSALYFCASSPGQGPLSFSEAFFGQGTRLTVV.

The gene calls are TRBV3-1 and TRBJ2-3; 10 bases match TRBD2. Germline CDR1 and CDR2: LGHDT and YNNKEL (reference sequence). V gave up 2 bases and J gave up 7 bases; unmatched junction bases: 6. CDR3 size: 15 residues. The CDR3 is CASSQQAGGPNTQYF. CDR3 sequence (DNA): TGTGCCAGCAGCCAACAAGCGGGGGGGCCGAATACGCAGTATTTT.

This clonotype has only a few counts. One junction end disagrees with the germline gene, perhaps due to a read error. The rearrangement joins TRBV9 to TRBJ2-1; 9 bases match TRBD2. Germline V gene sequence: CDR1 SGDLS, CDR2 YYNGEE. CDR3 length: 16 amino acids. CDR3 residues: CASSVGVAGVYNEQFF. The CDR3 DNA reads TGTGCCAGCAGCGTAGGGGTAGCGGGGGTCTACAACGAGCAGTTCTTC.

The chain carries TRBV3-1 and TRBJ2-5; D not resolved. The CDR3 is 14 amino acids. The V and J ends lost 4 bases and 4 bases respectively, with 13 bases between them. Germline assignment: CDR1 LGHDT and CDR2 YNNKEL (reference sequence). The CDR3 loop reads CASSLRTGPETQYF. For the CDR3, the DNA is TGTGCCAGCAGCCTAAGAACCGGACCAGAGACCCAGTACTTC.

The rearrangement joins TRBV5-1 to TRBJ1-2, with D perhaps TRBD1 (5 bases). This CDR3 region has 16 residues. The V gene lost 0 bases and the J gene lost 6 bases, with 18 bases spanning the gap. The germline V gene encodes CDR1 SGHRS and CDR2 YFSETQ. Written as DNA, the CDR3 is TGCGCCAGCAGCTTGGCCGCGTCAGGGATTGGCAATGGCTACACCTTC. This gives the protein CASSLAASGIGNGYTF.

This clonotype was seen a single time. The V gene is TRBV7-2, the J gene TRBJ1-2, with 10 bases identical to TRBD1. CDR3 length equals 16 residues. J was trimmed by 1 base and V by 5 bases; bases with no gene match: 7. The germline V gene encodes CDR1 SGHTA and CDR2 FQGNSA. The CDR3 here is CASSPGQGILNYGYTF. In DNA, the CDR3 is TGTGCCAGCAGCCCGGGACAGGGGATCCTTAACTATGGCTACACCTTC.

This chain connects TRBV20-1 to TRBJ2-5, with TRBD2 as a possible D gene (7 bases). The V and J ends lost 3 bases and 11 bases respectively, with 28 bases between them. CDR1 and CDR2 from the germline V gene are DFQATT and SNEGSKA (reference sequence). This CDR3 is built from 16 residues. DNA of the CDR3: TGCAGTGCTAGGCGAGGGGGGGGTATCACCTACAATGAGCAGTACTTC. Its protein is CSARRGGGITYNEQYF.

A remark on this clonotype: Relative to the germline gene, one junction end is altered; a read error may explain this. V and J are TRBV6-5 and TRBJ1-2; D remains unclear. Germline CDR1 MNHEY, CDR2 SVGAGI. The CDR3 loop spans 13 amino acids. The CDR3 region is CGSSRPDFMGYTF. For the CDR3, the DNA is TGTGGCAGCAGTAGACCGGACTTTATGGGCTACACCTTC.

This clonotype occurred once. A junction end diverges from the germline sequence, so it may reflect a read error. CDR3 in DNA: TGTGCCAGCAGTTTAGCAGGCGGGAGCGGCTCCTACAATGGGCAGTTCTTC. This translates into CASSLAGGSGSYNGQFF. The chain employs TRBV12-3 or TRBV12-4 and TRBJ2-1, with 7 bases matching TRBD2. The CDR3 consists of 17 residues.

The rearrangement uses TRBV29-1 and TRBJ2-7; no firm D call. V gave up 5 bases and J gave up 7 bases, with 18 bases separating them. The CDR3 runs 13 residues. Per germline, CDR1 SQVTM and CDR2 ANQGSEA. CDR3 in amino acids: CSVSSPSYNEQYF. CDR3 DNA sequence: TGCAGCGTTTCCAGTCCCTCCTACAATGAGCAGTACTTC.

This rearrangement joins TRBV28 to TRBJ2-4, with 9 positions matching TRBD1. The J call may be faulty, since TRBJ2-7 better matches the DNA end. The CDR3 runs 15 residues. Germline loops: CDR1 MDHEN, CDR2 SYDVKM. The CDR3 here is CASSYRTGASYEQYF. The CDR3 DNA is TGTGCCAGCAGTTATCGGACAGGGGCCTCCTACGAGCAGTACTTC.

This clonotype was seen a single time. The J gene is TRBJ2-5, the V gene TRBV15, with 15 nucleotides matching TRBD2. CDR1 and CDR2 from the germline V gene are LNHNV and YYDKDF (reference sequence). V trimming: 3 bases; J trimming: 7 bases; junction bases outside the gene matches: 9. This CDR3 is built from 17 residues. CDR3 protein: CATSSGTSGGPGGTQYF. In nucleotides, the CDR3 is TGTGCCACCAGCAGTGGGACTAGCGGGGGGCCAGGAGGGACCCAGTACTTC.

This clonotype was seen more than once but under ten times. The genes are TRBV28 and TRBJ2-3; 9 positions match TRBD1. The V segment lost 6 bases and the J segment 5 bases; nucleotides outside the gene matches: 3. The CDR3 has 13 amino acids. Germline lookup yields CDR1 MDHEN and CDR2 SYDVKM. The CDR3 protein is CASRGQGRDTQYF. The CDR3 DNA follows: TGTGCCAGCAGGGGACAGGGTAGAGATACGCAGTATTTT. The variable domain in full, with the rest retrieved from reference TRBV28 and TRBJ2-3, is DVKVTQSSRYLVKRTGEKVFLECVQDMDHENMFWYRQDPGLGLRLIYFSYDVKMKEKGDIPEGYSVSREKKERFSLILESASTNQTSMYLCASRGQGRDTQYFGPGTRLTVL.

In this sample, this clonotype turned up a few times. CDR3 DNA: TGTGCCAGCAGCAAACTTAAACGAGGACAGGGGCATTCACCCCTCCACTTT. Amino acid sequence: CASSKLKRGQGHSPLHF. V usage is TRBV21-1 and J usage is TRBJ1-6; no DNA check was done on the table's D call, TRBD1. TRBV21-1 is deemed a pseudogene. The CDR3 has 17 residues.

This clonotype was picked up a small number of times. The gene calls are TRBV29-1 and TRBJ2-1, with 8 bases aligning to TRBD1. CDR1 is SQVTM, CDR2 ANQGSEA, per germline. CDR3 size: 12 residues. The trim removed 6 bases at V and 5 bases at J, leaving 3 bases unmatched. This CDR3 reads CSVRTGNNEQFF. Here the CDR3 DNA reads TGCAGCGTCCGGACAGGGAACAATGAGCAGTTCTTC.

The V and J genes are TRBV9 and TRBJ2-1; perhaps TRBD2 as D (5 bases). The V gene lost 4 bases and the J gene lost 6 bases, with 23 bases spanning the gap. Germline-derived CDR1 and CDR2 are SGDLS and YYNGEE. The CDR3 runs 17 residues. The CDR3 DNA is TGTGCCAGCAGCCCAGACCTCCTGCCGGGTGAGGGCAATGAGCAGTTCTTC. Its protein product is CASSPDLLPGEGNEQFF.

This clonotype was recorded only once. The chain links TRBV12-3 or TRBV12-4 to TRBJ2-3, with D perhaps assigned TRBD1 or TRBD2 (5 bases each). CDR3 size: 15 residues. Trimming pared 6 bases from V and 4 bases from J, leaving 17 bases between. The CDR3 DNA is TGTGCCAGCAGACAAGGGACCCCCAGCGCAGATACGCAGTATTTT. This gives the protein CASRQGTPSADTQYF.

This rearrangement joins TRBV6-1 to TRBJ2-1; a possible D gene is TRBD1 (5 bases). This CDR3 contains 15 residues. CDR1 and CDR2 from the germline V gene are MNHNS and SASEGT. Deletions cut 5 bases from V and 0 bases from J, with 11 bases between. In nucleotides, the CDR3 is TGTGCCAGCAGTCCCAGGGAAACCTCCTACAATGAGCAGTTCTTC. Its protein is CASSPRETSYNEQFF.

V is TRBV5-1 and J is TRBJ2-1; TRBD2 matches 9 bases. Germline trimming cut 6 bases from V and 8 bases from J; bases unmatched to any gene: 3. Germline V lookup: CDR1 SGHRS, CDR2 YFSETQ. This CDR3 is built from 12 residues. The CDR3 reads CASKREDHEQFF. The DNA of the CDR3 is TGCGCCAGCAAGCGGGAGGACCATGAGCAGTTCTTC.

The V and J genes are TRBV2 and TRBJ2-7; TRBD1 agrees at 9 bases. V lost 4 bases and J lost 7; bases outside the gene matches: 11. Germline V gene sequence: CDR1 SNHLY, CDR2 FYNNEI. The CDR3 length is 15 residues. CDR3 residues: CASSAGQGMMNEQYF. CDR3 coding DNA: TGTGCCAGCAGTGCTGGACAGGGGATGATGAATGAGCAGTACTTC.

This clonotype was counted only a few times. The chain combines TRBV7-2 with TRBJ2-6, with D maybe TRBD1 (5 bases). Germline V gives CDR1 SGHTA, CDR2 FQGNSA. The length of the CDR3 is 16 residues. The ends were cut back, 1 base at V and 2 bases at J, with 9 bases in the middle. The CDR3 bases are TGTGCCAGCAGCTTAGATGGGGCCCCTGGGGCCAACGTCCTGACTTTC. Translation gives CASSLDGAPGANVLTF.